Presented here are 13 T cell receptor beta chains from one specimen sequenced in a study of CXCR3-negative and CXCR3-positive naive CD8 T cells. Researchers prepared the TRB cDNA libraries using 5' RACE with UMI labels. With the 5' RACE reads reprocessed, TCRdb shows one record per CDR3 protein and no DNA. The sample holds 100,000 or so distinct CDR3 sequences. The sample taken for sequencing was naive CXCR3- CD8+ T cells from blood. Subset noted: CD45RO-CCR7+CD27+CD95- naive CD8+ T cells lacking CXCR3 (TNR3-). Receptors originate from a human donor in good health. Some clones in this sample may be carry-over from other donors' samples.

The gene calls are TRBV5-1 and TRBJ2-1; the D gene TCRdb calls, TRBD2, cannot be checked with no DNA. The germline gives CDR1 SGHRS, CDR2 YFSETQ. The CDR3 runs to 16 residues. The CDR3 loop is CASSPFTSGGYNEQFF.

The rearrangement links TRBV28 to TRBJ2-5; TCRdb's D call, TRBD1, is unchecked because there is no DNA. The CDR3 runs to 14 residues. Germline V gives CDR1 MDHEN, CDR2 SYDVKM. The CDR3 spells CASSSPGSQETQYF.

J is TRBJ2-7 and V is TRBV20-1; absent DNA, TCRdb's TRBD2 call cannot be checked. Germline CDR1 is DFQATT and CDR2 is SNEGSKA (reference sequence). The CDR3 is 12 residues long. CDR3: CSARDFTYEQYF.

V usage is TRBV20-1 and J usage is TRBJ2-1. This CDR3 region has 17 residues. Per the germline V gene, CDR1 is DFQATT and CDR2 is SNEGSKA (reference sequence). CDR3 sequence reads: CSAREEFRSWSYNEQFF.

CDR3 region: CASSQDASAYEQYF. This chain joins TRBV4-1 and TRBJ2-7. The CDR3 spans 14 residues. The germline V gene has CDR1 MGHRA and CDR2 YSYEKL.

CDR3 residues: CASTQPGQGALRTEAFF. This chain connects TRBV5-1 to TRBJ1-1; TCRdb reports TRBD1, a call that lacks DNA to check it against. CDR3 size: 17 residues. CDR1 SGHRS and CDR2 YFSETQ come from the germline V gene.

The chain carries TRBV7-9 and TRBJ2-7; TCRdb gives TRBD2 as the D gene, but with no DNA this cannot be confirmed. The CDR3 is 16 amino acids. The germline CDR1 and CDR2 sequences are SEHNR and FQNEAQ (reference sequence). CDR3: CASSPAEGQRSYEQYF.

The CDR3 region is CASSMGDYSTDTQYF. The rearrangement joins TRBV6-2 or TRBV6-3 to TRBJ2-3; as DNA is missing, the TRBD2 call by TCRdb cannot be tested. CDR3 length equals 15 residues. Germline V gene data show CDR1 as MNHEY and CDR2 as SVGEGT.

J is TRBJ2-2 and V is TRBV29-1; there is no DNA to check the TCRdb D call of TRBD1. From germline, CDR1 is SQVTM and CDR2 ANQGSEA. The CDR3 totals 12 residues. The CDR3 is CSVEQGSGELFF.

V usage is TRBV11-3 and J usage is TRBJ1-2; TCRdb returns TRBD1, unconfirmable since there is no DNA. CDR3 size: 16 residues. The germline V gene has CDR1 SGHNT and CDR2 YENEEA. CDR3 protein: CASSLDRGTPSYGYTF. The variable domain in full, with the rest retrieved from reference TRBV11-3 and TRBJ1-2, is EAGVVQSPRYKIIEKKQPVAFWCNPISGHNTLYWYLQNLGQGPELLIRYENEEAVDDSQLPKDRFSAERLKGVDSTLKIQPAELGDSAVYLCASSLDRGTPSYGYTFGSGTRLTVV.

The chain joins TRBV29-1 to TRBJ2-1; the D call of TRBD2 rests on TCRdb alone, since no DNA is present to check it. The CDR3 sequence is 16 residues long. Germline values: CDR1 SQVTM, CDR2 ANQGSEA. The CDR3: CSVGGTFNSSYNEQFF.

The gene calls are TRBV28 and TRBJ1-1. This CDR3 has 14 amino acids. Germline CDR1 reads MDHEN; CDR2 reads SYDVKM. The CDR3 is CASSFVTASSEAFF.

CDR3 amino acids: CATSDREYEQYF. The J gene is TRBJ2-7, the V gene TRBV15; the TCRdb call, TRBD1, lacks DNA for checking. CDR3 length: 12 amino acids. CDR1 LNHNV and CDR2 YYDKDF come from the germline V gene (reference sequence).